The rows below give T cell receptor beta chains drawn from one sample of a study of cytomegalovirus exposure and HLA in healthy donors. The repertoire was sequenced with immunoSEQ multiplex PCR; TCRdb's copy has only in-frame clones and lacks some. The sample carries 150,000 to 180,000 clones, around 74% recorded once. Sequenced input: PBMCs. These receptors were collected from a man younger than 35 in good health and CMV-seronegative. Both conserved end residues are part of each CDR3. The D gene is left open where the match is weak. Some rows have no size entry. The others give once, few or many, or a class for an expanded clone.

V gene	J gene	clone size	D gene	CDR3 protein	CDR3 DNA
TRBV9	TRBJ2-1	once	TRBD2	CASSGLAGGYNEQFF	TGTGCCAGCTCGGGACTAGCGGGGGGTTACAATGAGCAGTTCTTC
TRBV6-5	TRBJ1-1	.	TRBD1	CASSYARTGLREAFF	TGTGCCAGCAGTTACGCGAGGACAGGTCTTCGAGAAGCTTTCTTT
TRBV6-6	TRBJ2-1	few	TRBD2	CASSYASGDYNEQFF	TGTGCCAGCAGTTACGCTAGCGGAGACTACAATGAGCAGTTCTTC
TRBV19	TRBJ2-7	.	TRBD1	CASRSPQGAYEQYF	TGTGCCAGTAGATCCCCACAGGGGGCCTACGAGCAGTACTTC
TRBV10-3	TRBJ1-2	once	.	CASRPGDNYGYTF	TGTGCCAGCAGGCCAGGCGACAACTATGGCTACACCTTC
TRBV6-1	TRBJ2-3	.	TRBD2	CASSMGGGTDTQYF	TGTGCCAGCAGCATGGGAGGGGGCACAGATACGCAGTATTTT
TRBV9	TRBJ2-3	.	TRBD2	CASSPHSGGAKHTQYF	TGTGCCAGCAGCCCCCATAGCGGGGGGGCGAAACATACGCAGTATTTT
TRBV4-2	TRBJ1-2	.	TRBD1	CASSQIGQGPNYGYTF	TGTGCCAGCAGCCAGATCGGACAGGGACCTAACTATGGCTACACCTTC
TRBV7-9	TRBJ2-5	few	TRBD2	CASSFGLAGGLETQYF	TGTGCCAGCAGCTTTGGTCTAGCGGGGGGGCTGGAGACCCAGTACTTC
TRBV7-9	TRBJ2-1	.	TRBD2	CASSLVGLGANEQFF	TGTGCCAGCAGCTTAGTAGGACTAGGAGCAAATGAGCAGTTCTTC
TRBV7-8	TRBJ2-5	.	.	CASSLSPGRGQETQYF	TGTGCCAGCAGCTTAAGTCCAGGTAGAGGGCAAGAGACCCAGTACTTC
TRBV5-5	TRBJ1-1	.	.	CASSTLQGDTEAFF	TGTGCCAGCAGCACACTACAGGGTGACACTGAAGCTTTCTTT
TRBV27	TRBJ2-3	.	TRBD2	CASRGLEAGTDTQYF	TGTGCCTCCAGGGGACTAGAGGCAGGCACAGATACGCAGTATTTT
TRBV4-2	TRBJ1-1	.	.	CASSQDTGRNTEAFF	TGTGCCAGCAGCCAAGATACGGGGAGGAACACTGAAGCTTTCTTT
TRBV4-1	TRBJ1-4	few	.	CASSHTTGLTNEKLFF	TGCGCCAGCAGCCACACTACAGGGTTGACTAATGAAAAACTGTTTTTT
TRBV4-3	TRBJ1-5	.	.	CASSQGVFFQPQHF	TGCGCCAGCAGCCAAGGCGTGTTTTTTCAGCCCCAGCATTTT
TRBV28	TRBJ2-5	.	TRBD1	CASSTQRGRETQYF	TGTGCCAGCAGTACCCAAAGGGGGCGGGAGACCCAGTACTTC
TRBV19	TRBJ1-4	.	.	CASSNGYRATTNEKLFF	TGTGCCAGTAGTAATGGTTACAGGGCTACAACTAATGAAAAACTGTTTTTT